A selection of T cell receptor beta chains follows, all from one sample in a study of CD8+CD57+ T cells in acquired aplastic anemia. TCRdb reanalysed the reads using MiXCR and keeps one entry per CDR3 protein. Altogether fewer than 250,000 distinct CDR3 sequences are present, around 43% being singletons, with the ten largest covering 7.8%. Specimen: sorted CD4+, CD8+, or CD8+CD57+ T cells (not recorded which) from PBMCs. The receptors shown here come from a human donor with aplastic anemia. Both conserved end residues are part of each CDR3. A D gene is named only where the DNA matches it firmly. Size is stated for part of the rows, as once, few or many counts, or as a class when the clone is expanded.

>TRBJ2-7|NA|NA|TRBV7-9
TGTGCCAGCAGCCAAGATCACGGGCAGCTCTACGAGCAGTACTTC
CASSQDHGQLYEQYF
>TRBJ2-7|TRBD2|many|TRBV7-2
TGTGCCAGCAGCTTAGTAGGCGGGGGGGCCGAGCAGTACTTC
CASSLVGGGAEQYF
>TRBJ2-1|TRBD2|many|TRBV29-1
TGCAGCGTTGATTGGGGACTAGCGGGATCCTACAATGAGCAGTTCTTC
CSVDWGLAGSYNEQFF
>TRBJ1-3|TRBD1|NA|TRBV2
TGTGCCAGCAGCAGTTCGCAGGGGGACACCATATATTTT
CASSSSQGDTIYF
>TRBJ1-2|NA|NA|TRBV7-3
TGTGCCAGCAGCGGTGGTAGCTCCCCATATGGCTACACCTTC
CASSGGSSPYGYTF
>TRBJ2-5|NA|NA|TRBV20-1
TGCAGTGCTAGGGACCCGGGAGTAAAAGAGACCCAGTACTTC
CSARDPGVKETQYF
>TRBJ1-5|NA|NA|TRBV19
TGTGCCAGTAGTCTCGAGGAATATAGCAATCAGCCCCAGCATTTT
CASSLEEYSNQPQHF
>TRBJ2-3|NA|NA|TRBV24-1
TGTGCCGGCAGCCGTTACGTCACAGATACGCAGTATTTT
CAGSRYVTDTQYF
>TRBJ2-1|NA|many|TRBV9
TGTGCCAGCAGCGTTGGCGGGGACAGAGCGTCCTACAATGAGCAGTTCTTC
CASSVGGDRASYNEQFF
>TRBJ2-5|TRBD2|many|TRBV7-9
TGTGCCAGCAGCTTAGCCTCGGGGGGGGGCAGAGAGACCCAGTACTTC
CASSLASGGGRETQYF
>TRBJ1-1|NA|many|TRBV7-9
TGTGCCAGCACCCCGGGGGGGGGCGGTCGTACCTCTGAAGCTTTCTTT
CASTPGGGGRTSEAFF
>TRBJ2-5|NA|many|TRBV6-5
TGTGCCAGCACAAATAGCGGGACAGCGGGGACCCAGTACTTC
CASTNSGTAGTQYF
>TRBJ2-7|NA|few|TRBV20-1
TGCAGTGCGCCTTCCAGGGGACTCGACGAGCAGTACTTC
CSAPSRGLDEQYF
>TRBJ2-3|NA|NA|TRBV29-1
TGCAGCGTTCCGCGGTCTAGCACAGATACGCAGTATTTT
CSVPRSSTDTQYF
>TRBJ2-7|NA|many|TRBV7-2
TGTGCCAGCAGCCCCCCCGGAGAATCCTACGAGCAGTACTTC
CASSPPGESYEQYF
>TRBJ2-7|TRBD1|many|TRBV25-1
TGTGCCAGCGGGGAAAAGGGGGCAAGCGAGCAGTACTTC
CASGEKGASEQYF
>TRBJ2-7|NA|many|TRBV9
TGTGCCAGCAGCGTAGAAGACCACTACGAGCAGTACTTC
CASSVEDHYEQYF
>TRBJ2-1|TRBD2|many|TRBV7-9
TGTGCCAGCAGCCCTAAGCGGGAGAACGGCAATGAGCAGTTCTTC
CASSPKRENGNEQFF
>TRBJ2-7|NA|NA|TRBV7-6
TGTGCCAGCAGCTTAGCGATATCCTCCGGGACGGAGAACGAGCAGTACTTC
CASSLAISSGTENEQYF
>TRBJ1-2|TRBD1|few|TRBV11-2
TGTGCCAGCAGCTTAGTACAGGGGAATGGCTACACCTTC
CASSLVQGNGYTF
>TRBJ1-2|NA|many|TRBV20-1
TGCAGTGCTAACGGCAGAGTGTATGGCTACACCTTC
CSANGRVYGYTF
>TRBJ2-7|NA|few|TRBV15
TGTGCCACCAGTGTCCGTGGCAGTTCCTACGAGCAGTACTTC
CATSVRGSSYEQYF
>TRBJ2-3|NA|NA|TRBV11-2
TGTGCCAGCAGCTTAGACGAAGATACGCAGTATTTT
CASSLDEDTQYF
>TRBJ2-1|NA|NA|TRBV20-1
TGCAGTGCTTGGGACGGCTACAATGAGCAGTTCTTC
CSAWDGYNEQFF
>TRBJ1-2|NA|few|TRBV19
TGTGCCAGTAGCCCCCACTCCTTGGGGTCCGGCTATGGCTACACCTTC
CASSPHSLGSGYGYTF
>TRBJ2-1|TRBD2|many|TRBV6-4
TGTGCCAGCAGTGATGGGACTAGCGAGGTCGGTGAGCAGTTCTTC
CASSDGTSEVGEQFF
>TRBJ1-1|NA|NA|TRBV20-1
TGCAGTGCTAGAGAACAGGGTTCCACTGAAGCTTTCTTT
CSAREQGSTEAFF
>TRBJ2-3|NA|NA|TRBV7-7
TGTGCCAGCAGTTCGGGCCTAGTGACAGATACGCAGTATTTT
CASSSGLVTDTQYF